A selection of T cell receptor beta chains follows, all from one sample in a study of blood T cell repertoires in COVID-19. The assay was immunoSEQ multiplex PCR, and TCRdb's table has in-frame clones only and misses some. The sample yields over 70,000 clones, around 87% seen once. The sequencing input was peripheral blood. The receptors were gathered from a human donor in a cohort sampled during active COVID-19. Each CDR3 is given with its conserved first and last residue.

CDR3 length	V gene	CDR3 protein
17	TRBV11-3	CASSSGTGGRMYNEQFF
16	TRBV6-6	CASRSTSGRSTDTQYF
19	TRBV18	CASSPPSGRAMSSYNEQFF
14	TRBV24-1	CATSDWGDLGEQFF
14	TRBV6-6	CASSSGQMNTEAFF
14	TRBV19	CASGDRVRAYEQYF
16	TRBV5-4	CASSLGGAGGLYEQYF
14	TRBV7-9	CASSLVGYSHEQFF
13	TRBV4-2	CASSRRQDDEQYF
13	TRBV19	CASSPVLPEGYTF
13	TRBV5-1	CASSSPSRVEAFF
14	TRBV9	CASSVALAYNEQFF
15	TRBV7-9	CASSPGTGGKNIQYF
12	TRBV2	CASRGGGNTIYF
12	TRBV28	CASSFEASQQFF
14	TRBV11-2	CASSLRAGSDEQFF
18	TRBV5-8	CASPEGLALAASTDTQYF
14	TRBV28	CASTPGQINSPLHF
13	TRBV2	CASSRQLNQPQHF
16	TRBV11-2	CASSLGLAGGTDTQYF
11	TRBV6-5	CASSYADTQYF
15	TRBV2	CASSLGQGAWETQYF
17	TRBV5-7	CASSLGGSPDNNNEQFF
11	TRBV7-2	CASSRVNEQFF
16	TRBV27	CASSLSNIQGNEKLFF
16	TRBV27	CASSYQGARMNTEAFF
15	TRBV3-1/TRBV3-2	CASSLRTGGNTEAFF